Listed here are 26 T cell receptor beta chains from one sample, sequenced in a study of cytomegalovirus exposure and HLA in healthy donors. Amplification used 60 Vbeta primers and 13 Jbeta primers. Assay: immunoSEQ multiplex PCR; the TCRdb copy retains only in-frame clones and omits some. The profile shows around 100,000 clones, around 80% of them singletons. The sample consisted of PBMCs. Receptors originate from a woman under 30 in good health and CMV-seropositive.

This clone was found a few times. V gene TRBV19 combines with J gene TRBJ2-3; D perhaps matches TRBD2 (5 bases). This CDR3 is built from 14 residues. The V and J ends lost 5 bases and 2 bases respectively, with 11 bases between them. CDR1 is LNHDA, CDR2 SQIVND, per germline (reference sequence). CDR3 nucleotide sequence: TGTGCCAGTAGTGAAGAGGGAAACACAGATACGCAGTATTTT. Its protein is CASSEEGNTDTQYF.

The chain combines TRBV19 with TRBJ2-1, with 8 bases identical to TRBD2. J lost 7 bases, V lost 5 bases, and 10 bases had no gene match. CDR3 size: 15 residues. Germline loops: CDR1 LNHDA, CDR2 SQIVND (reference sequence). CDR3 in DNA: TGTGCCAGTAGTTCTTATAAGCGGGAGTGGAATGAGCAGTTCTTC. As protein: CASSSYKREWNEQFF.

The chain combines TRBV11-2 with TRBJ2-7; D not certain. The ends were cut back, 3 bases at V and 0 bases at J, with 9 bases in the middle. Looked up from germline, CDR1 is SGHAT and CDR2 is FQNNGV. The CDR3 runs to 14 residues. CDR3 region: CASSFSTPSYEQYF. The DNA of the CDR3 is TGTGCCAGCAGCTTTTCTACTCCCTCCTACGAGCAGTACTTC.

Only a few counts were recorded for this clone. The J gene is TRBJ2-5, the V gene TRBV19, with 9 positions matching TRBD2. The V gene's germline CDR1 is LNHDA and CDR2 SQIVND (reference sequence). The CDR3 contains 16 residues. V lost 5 bases and J lost 2; bases outside the gene matches: 9. The CDR3 region is CASSDYSGGLQETQYF. The CDR3 DNA follows: TGTGCCAGTAGTGACTATAGCGGGGGACTACAAGAGACCCAGTACTTC.

The V gene is TRBV28, the J gene TRBJ2-1, with TRBD1 matching 7 bases. The CDR3 runs to 15 residues. Germline loops: CDR1 MDHEN, CDR2 SYDVKM. Trimming removed 6 bases from V and 7 bases from J; junction bases left unmatched: 12. In DNA, the CDR3 is TGTGCCAGCAGCCCTCCCGACAGGGTCTGGAATGAGCAGTTCTTC. Its protein is CASSPPDRVWNEQFF.

The V call is TRBV7-8, the J call TRBJ2-1, with TRBD2 identical over 12 bases. V gave up 6 bases and J gave up 8 bases; unmatched junction bases: 11. Germline CDR1 SGHVS, CDR2 FQNEAQ. The CDR3 runs to 16 residues. The CDR3 coding sequence is TGTGCCAGCAGGGCCCTAGCGGGAGGGCCTGTCTATGAGCAGTTCTTC. Its translation: CASRALAGGPVYEQFF.

The chain is built from TRBV7-2 and TRBJ2-7; the match to TRBD2 covers 7 bases. Germline CDR1 is SGHTA and CDR2 is FQGNSA. The CDR3 totals 16 residues. Trimming took 2 bases from V and 3 from J; bases not matched to a gene: 10. The CDR3 loop reads CASSLKVAGVFYEQYF. CDR3 DNA: TGTGCCAGCAGCTTAAAAGTTGCGGGGGTGTTCTACGAGCAGTACTTC.

This clone has just one count. The genes are TRBV7-3 and TRBJ1-2; 7 positions match TRBD1. The ends lost 2 bases at V and 2 bases at J; junction bases unmatched: 5. The germline CDR1 and CDR2 sequences are SGHTA and FQGTGA. This CDR3 contains 15 residues. The CDR3 region is CASSLSSGQNYGYTF. The CDR3 DNA sequence: TGTGCCAGCAGCTTATCCTCGGGACAGAACTATGGCTACACCTTC. Looking up the rest from reference TRBV7-3 and TRBJ1-2 gives the full variable domain: GAGVSQTPSNKVTEKGKYVELRCDPISGHTALYWYRQSLGQGPEFLIYFQGTGAADDSGLPNDRFFAVRPEGSVSTLKIQRTERGDSAVYLCASSLSSGQNYGYTFGSGTRLTVV.

This clone was recorded once. The rearrangement links TRBV7-6 to TRBJ1-1, with D perhaps matching TRBD1 (5 bases). CDR3 length equals 15 residues. Deletions cut 3 bases from V and 5 bases from J, with 16 bases between. Per the germline V gene, CDR1 is SGHVS and CDR2 is FNYEAQ. The CDR3 loop is CASSLSIGGGTEAFF. CDR3 coding DNA: TGTGCCAGCAGCTTGAGTATCGGGGGAGGGACTGAAGCTTTCTTT.

This chain connects TRBV5-1 to TRBJ2-1; 8 nucleotides align to TRBD1. V was pared by 0 bases and J by 6 bases, with 8 bases of the junction left unmatched. CDR3 length equals 16 residues. Germline CDR1 is SGHRS and CDR2 is YFSETQ. The chain's CDR3 is CASSLVGTGHGNEQFF. DNA of the CDR3: TGCGCCAGCAGCTTGGTGGGGACAGGTCATGGCAATGAGCAGTTCTTC.

The V gene is TRBV6-1, the J gene TRBJ1-2; D gene ambiguous. The CDR3 loop spans 15 amino acids. The V gene lost 0 bases and the J gene lost 8 bases, with 16 bases spanning the gap. Germline CDR1 is MNHNS and CDR2 is SASEGT. CDR3 bases: TGTGCCAGCAGTGAAGCCCGGACCGGAGGACGGGGCTACACCTTC. Translating it yields CASSEARTGGRGYTF.

This clone was observed a handful of times. The chain combines TRBV7-6 with TRBJ2-3, with 7 bases that match TRBD1. This CDR3 is built from 14 residues. Germline V gives CDR1 SGHVS, CDR2 FNYEAQ. Trimming at V came to 0 bases and at J to 4 bases, leaving 1 base not matched to a gene. CDR3 DNA sequence: TGTGCCAGCAGCTTAGCGGGGACAGCAGATACGCAGTATTTT. Translating it yields CASSLAGTADTQYF.

The J gene is TRBJ1-5, the V gene TRBV11-2; D not resolved. Germline CDR1 SGHAT, CDR2 FQNNGV. The CDR3 consists of 14 residues. With 0 bases removed from V and 5 bases from J, the gap between germline ends came to 8 bases. CDR3 sequence: CASSLDREDQPQHF. CDR3 coding DNA: TGTGCCAGCAGCTTAGATCGCGAGGATCAGCCCCAGCATTTT.

The chain is built from TRBV6-5 and TRBJ2-3, with D perhaps matching TRBD1 (6 bases). The germline gives CDR1 MNHEY, CDR2 SVGAGI. Trimming left V 2 bases short and J 1 base short, with 13 bases between. The CDR3 runs to 16 residues. The CDR3 DNA follows: TGTGCCAGCAGTTACCAACAGGGCCGGGGCACAGATACGCAGTATTTT. This translates into CASSYQQGRGTDTQYF.

The V call is TRBV6-7, the J call TRBJ1-3, with D tentatively TRBD1 (5 bases). TRBV6-7 is assigned to the ORF class and has an uncertain function. The CDR3 runs to 17 residues. Between the trimmed V and J ends, which lost 6 bases and 0 bases, there was a span of 18 bases. CDR3 DNA sequence: TGTGCCAGCAGCTCGGGTGGGGCACCCCACTCTGGAAACACCATATATTTT. Translating it yields CASSSGGAPHSGNTIYF.

This clone was detected only once. The chain couples TRBV11-3 to TRBJ2-1; 7 bases align to TRBD2. V lost 0 bases to trimming and J lost 2 bases; unmatched junction nucleotides: 4. Germline V gene lookup returns CDR1 SGHNT and CDR2 YENEEA. This CDR3 is built from 16 residues. The CDR3 region has the DNA TGTGCCAGCAGCTTAGAAGGGACTACGACCTACAATGAGCAGTTCTTC. This sequence encodes CASSLEGTTTYNEQFF.

The chain carries TRBV25-1 and TRBJ2-3, with D tentatively TRBD2 (5 bases). Trimming cost V 7 bases and J 5 bases, with 13 bases left between them. From germline, CDR1 is MGHDK and CDR2 SYGVNS. This CDR3 is 13 amino acids long. The CDR3 bases are TGTGCCAGCATTCGGGCAGGAGGAGATACGCAGTATTTT. Residues: CASIRAGGDTQYF.

Points on this clone: Its ends do not fully match the called genes, so a read error is possible. The chain has TRBV7-9 and TRBJ1-1, with 7 bases that match TRBD1. Germline CDR1 SEHNR, CDR2 FQNEAQ (reference sequence). CDR3 size: 15 residues. CDR3 in amino acids: CSSSEPQGPNTEAFF. Here the CDR3 DNA reads TGTTCCAGCAGTGAACCACAGGGGCCGAACACTGAAGCTTTCTTT.

The J gene is TRBJ2-1, the V gene TRBV11-2; TRBD2 matches 7 bases. The CDR3 covers 15 residues. CDR1 is SGHAT and CDR2 is FQNNGV in the germline V gene. Trimming cost V 6 bases and J 2 bases; bases outside gene matches: 7. CDR3 in amino acids: CASSTSAGAYNEQFF. The DNA of the CDR3 is TGTGCCAGCAGTACCAGCGCGGGAGCCTACAATGAGCAGTTCTTC.

This chain uses TRBV7-3 with TRBJ1-4; D might be TRBD1 (5 bases). The CDR3 runs 13 residues. In germline, CDR1 is SGHTA, CDR2 FQGTGA. Trimming took off 3 bases at V and 3 bases at J, with 5 bases between the two ends. Here the CDR3 reads CASSFRANEKLFF. The CDR3 DNA follows: TGTGCCAGCAGCTTCAGGGCTAATGAAAAACTGTTTTTT.

The chain carries TRBV9 and TRBJ2-1, with D tentatively TRBD2 (6 bases). The CDR3 spans 16 residues. V was cut by 0 bases and J by 8 bases, with 18 bases left in between. Germline values: CDR1 SGDLS, CDR2 YYNGEE. The CDR3 nucleotides read TGTGCCAGCAGCGTAGGCGGCGGGACCAGCCAGGATGAGCAGTTCTTC. Translated: CASSVGGGTSQDEQFF.

The rearrangement uses TRBV6-5 and TRBJ2-3; 9 bases agree with TRBD2. This CDR3 has 16 amino acids. Germline lookup yields CDR1 MNHEY and CDR2 SVGAGI. V dropped 1 base and J dropped 4; count of bases not matched to a gene: 6. The CDR3 nucleotides read TGTGCCAGCAGTTACTTGCGGGAGGGCCTCGCAGATACGCAGTATTTT. This translates into CASSYLREGLADTQYF.

The rearrangement uses TRBV4-1 and TRBJ2-7, with 9 bases aligning to TRBD2. Unmatched junction bases numbered 5, after V lost 2 bases and J lost 0 bases. The germline V gene has CDR1 MGHRA and CDR2 YSYEKL. CDR3 length: 16 amino acids. This chain's CDR3 is CASSQSRTSVSYEQYF. The CDR3 region has the DNA TGCGCCAGCAGCCAATCCCGGACTAGCGTCTCCTACGAGCAGTACTTC.

This clone was seen at least ten times. This chain uses TRBV18 with TRBJ2-7, with 9 bases identical to TRBD1. The V gene's germline CDR1 is KGHSH and CDR2 LQKENI. Trimming removed 3 bases from V and 1 base from J; junction bases left unmatched: 7. This CDR3 spans 16 amino acids. This CDR3 is CASSPPPGQGSYEQYF. The CDR3 DNA reads TGTGCCAGCTCACCGCCTCCGGGACAGGGATCCTACGAGCAGTACTTC.

The chain couples TRBV6-1 to TRBJ2-1, with TRBD2 identical over 9 bases. The V segment lost 2 bases and the J segment 7 bases; nucleotides outside the gene matches: 9. The CDR3 has 16 residues. Per the germline V gene, CDR1 is MNHNS and CDR2 is SASEGT. In nucleotides, the CDR3 is TGTGCCAGCAGTGAATGGGGCGGGAGGGCCGCGAATGAGCAGTTCTTC. Translating it yields CASSEWGGRAANEQFF.

This chain joins TRBV19 and TRBJ1-1; TRBD1 matches 8 bases. The CDR3 spans 15 residues. The ends lost 5 bases at V and 4 bases at J; junction bases unmatched: 9. The V gene's germline CDR1 is LNHDA and CDR2 SQIVND (reference sequence). The DNA for the CDR3 is TGTGCCAGTAGTCTTCAACAGGGGGTGAGCACTGAAGCTTTCTTT. It yields the protein CASSLQQGVSTEAFF. Full variable domain (rest looked up from reference TRBV19 and TRBJ1-1): DGGITQSPKYLFRKEGQNVTLSCEQNLNHDAMYWYRQDPGQGLRLIYYSQIVNDFQKGDIAEGYSVSREKKESFPLTVTSAQKNPTAFYLCASSLQQGVSTEAFFGQGTRLTVV.